This T cell receptor (beta chain) emerged from a study of cytomegalovirus exposure and HLA in healthy donors. Study-wide results and caveats: It was in a later analysis that TCR association rates were seen to vary by HLA locus, highest for DRB1 and lowest for HLA-C. Later work found most CMV-associated TCR beta chains apparently HLA-restricted.

Comments on this clone: Its matching antigen is unknown.

Amplification used 60 Vbeta primers and 13 Jbeta primers. In the source study's methods: Later analysis identified some 80 million unique TCR beta chains, 10 million to 12 million shared. Data came from immunoSEQ multiplex PCR; TCRdb stores just in-frame clones and leaves some out. V and J calls and clone size come straight from that table; D and trimming were deduced from the DNA. The sample contains under 200,000 clones, roughly two thirds of which appear only once. The receptor was derived from a woman aged 25-40 years in good health and CMV-seronegative. Sequencing was performed on PBMCs.

The CDR3 bases are TGTGCCAGCAGCTCTGGACAGGGGGCACGCAATGAGCAGTTCTTC. As protein: CASSSGQGARNEQFF. V usage is TRBV7-6 and J usage is TRBJ2-1, with 11 bases matching TRBD1. The CDR3 totals 15 residues. CDR1 is SGHVS, CDR2 FNYEAQ, per germline. V was clipped by 4 bases and J by 6 bases; unmatched bases: 5.